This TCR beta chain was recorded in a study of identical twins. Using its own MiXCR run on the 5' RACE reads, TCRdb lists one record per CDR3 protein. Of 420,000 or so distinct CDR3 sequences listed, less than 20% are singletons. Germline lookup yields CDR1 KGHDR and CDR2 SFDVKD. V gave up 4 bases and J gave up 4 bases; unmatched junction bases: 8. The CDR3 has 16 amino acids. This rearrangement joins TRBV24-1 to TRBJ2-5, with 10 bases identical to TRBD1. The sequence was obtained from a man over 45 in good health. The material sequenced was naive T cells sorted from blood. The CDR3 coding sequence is TGTGCCACCAGTGAGACCGGGACAGGGGTTTCAGAGACCCAGTACTTC. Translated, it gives CATSETGTGVSETQYF.